The 10 T cell receptor beta chains below all came from one sample that was sequenced in a study of T cell responses to AZD1222 COVID-19 vaccine. Generated by immunoSEQ multiplex PCR, the TCRdb table keeps only in-frame clones and is missing some. The sample lists some 80,000 clones; about 80% were seen once. Material: peripheral blood, obtained 28 days after the second dose of the MenACWY control vaccine. The source of these receptors is an adult who received the MenACWY meningococcal vaccine as a control.

This clone was picked up one time. This chain uses TRBV19 with TRBJ1-4; D is undetermined. Germline values: CDR1 LNHDA, CDR2 SQIVND (reference sequence). The germline V and J ends were trimmed by 8 bases and 5 bases, with 9 bases remaining between them. This CDR3 is built from 12 residues. CDR3 amino acids: CASGARNEKLFF. As DNA, the CDR3 is TGTGCCAGTGGAGCTCGGAATGAAAAACTGTTTTTT. The variable domain in full, with the rest retrieved from reference TRBV19 and TRBJ1-4, is DGGITQSPKYLFRKEGQNVTLSCEQNLNHDAMYWYRQDPGQGLRLIYYSQIVNDFQKGDIAEGYSVSREKKESFPLTVTSAQKNPTAFYLCASGARNEKLFFGSGTQLSVL.

This clone was picked up one time. The J gene is TRBJ2-7, the V gene TRBV6-5; 8 bases are a match to TRBD2. Germline CDR1 MNHEY, CDR2 SVGAGI. V was clipped by 2 bases and J by 3 bases; unmatched bases: 9. The CDR3 spans 16 residues. CDR3 residues: CASSYQVTGGLYEQYF. The CDR3 DNA sequence: TGTGCCAGCAGTTACCAGGTCACGGGAGGGCTCTACGAGCAGTACTTC.

This clone was detected only a few times. The chain is built from TRBV5-8 and TRBJ1-4; D possibly corresponds to TRBD1 (6 bases). Germline CDR1 SGHTS, CDR2 YDEGEE. V shed 5 bases and J shed 6 bases, with 17 bases lying between them. There are 15 residues in the CDR3. The CDR3 here is CASSGRGGQDEKLFF. In DNA, the CDR3 is TGTGCCAGCAGTGGCAGGGGAGGTCAAGATGAAAAACTGTTTTTT.

This clone occurred many times. This sequence joins TRBV7-2 and TRBJ1-6, with D perhaps TRBD1 (6 bases). The CDR3 length is 17 residues. Germline CDR1 and CDR2: SGHTA and FQGNSA. The V end lost 5 bases, the J end lost 13 bases, and 27 bases lay between the germline ends. The CDR3 coding sequence is TGTGCCAGCAGCCTCCAATTCACCGGGACACCGGCCTCTCCCCTCCACTTT. Encoded protein: CASSLQFTGTPASPLHF.

The gene calls are TRBV4-2 and TRBJ1-5; tentatively, D is TRBD1 (6 bases). The CDR3 extends over 18 amino acids. Germline V CDR1 and CDR2: LGHNA, YNFKEQ. V lost 3 bases and J lost 1, with 19 bases in between. CDR3 sequence (DNA): TGTGCCAGCAGCCAGGTGCTGGGGGGCAAAGTGAGCAATCAGCCCCAGCATTTT. Translating it yields CASSQVLGGKVSNQPQHF.

This rearrangement joins TRBV4-3 to TRBJ2-1, with TRBD2 matching over 9 bases. Germline-derived CDR1 and CDR2 are LGHNA and YSLEER. After removal of 1 base from V and 7 bases from J, the junction contained 11 bases not matched to a gene. The CDR3 has 17 residues. The CDR3 protein is CASSQVGSGGQGNEQFF. The CDR3 DNA reads as TGCGCCAGCAGCCAAGTCGGTAGCGGGGGACAAGGGAATGAGCAGTTCTTC.

The V and J genes are TRBV10-3 and TRBJ1-2; D is undetermined. The CDR3 totals 13 residues. Trimming cost V 4 bases and J 8 bases, with 14 bases left between them. Germline-derived CDR1 and CDR2 are ENHRY and SYGVKD. The CDR3 loop is CAISALGDSGYTF. CDR3 in DNA: TGTGCCATCAGTGCCCTCGGGGATAGCGGCTACACCTTC.

V gene TRBV7-6 combines with J gene TRBJ2-3; TRBD2 matches 9 bases. The CDR3 is 15 residues long. Germline V gene lookup returns CDR1 SGHVS and CDR2 FNYEAQ. The J segment lost 2 bases and the V segment lost 5 bases, leaving 5 bases of the junction unmatched. The CDR3 region is CASSLVAGVTDTQYF. In DNA, the CDR3 is TGTGCCAGCAGCCTTGTAGCGGGAGTCACAGATACGCAGTATTTT.

The chain is built from TRBV4-2 and TRBJ2-5; D may be TRBD1 or TRBD2 (6 bases each). Germline V CDR1 and CDR2: LGHNA, YNFKEQ. This CDR3 has 17 residues. V lost 1 base, J lost 1 base, and 16 bases lay in between. This CDR3 reads CASSQVSGEVPQETQYF. The CDR3 DNA is TGTGCCAGCAGCCAAGTGTCAGGGGAGGTCCCCCAAGAGACCCAGTACTTC.

The CDR3 region is CASSKEQVGVNTEAFF. The CDR3 DNA sequence: TGTGCCAGCAGCAAAGAGCAGGTGGGAGTGAACACTGAAGCTTTCTTT. The chain uses TRBV7-2 and TRBJ1-1; D gene ambiguous. The CDR3 is 16 residues long. Germline values: CDR1 SGHTA, CDR2 FQGNSA. Trimming removed 5 bases at V and 0 bases at J, with 16 bases between.